This T cell receptor (beta chain) was captured in a study of T-cell memory formation after mild COVID-19. Findings of the study overall: Those CD4+ clones that contracted were mainly in CM and EM (CD8+ ones in EMRA). Cross-reactive memory apparently joined, as some responding clones appeared in pre-infection memory.

In TCRdb, the 5' RACE reads were re-called with MiXCR into one record per CDR3 protein. The sample lists more than 300,000 distinct CDR3 sequences, 12% to 15% occurring once. With respect to this clonotype: Its specificity is unknown.

This CDR3 is 12 amino acids long. V gave up 4 bases and J gave up 5 bases, with 9 bases separating them. Germline CDR1 and CDR2: SQVTM and ANQGSEA. What was sequenced was PBMCs or a T cell subset sorted from them (not recorded which). The chain couples TRBV29-1 to TRBJ2-1, with D unclear. This clonotype originated in a man between 18 and 35 years old who had mild COVID-19 (a few samples of this study predate the infection). Cell type and time point are not known. The CDR3 DNA sequence: TGCAGCGTTGCGGGTAGTAACAATGAGCAGTTCTTC. Amino acid sequence: CSVAGSNNEQFF.